The 8 T cell receptor beta chains given below trace back to one sample, sequenced in a study of technical replicates of blood from a handful of donors. The table came from immunoSEQ multiplex PCR; TCRdb's copy has only in-frame clones and leaves some out. The sample yields about 68,000 clones, around 97% seen once. The sequencing sample was made of T cells isolated from PBMCs. These receptors all stem from a human donor in good health.

V usage is TRBV15 and J usage is TRBJ1-5, with 7 bases fitting TRBD1. Trimming cost V 9 bases and J 4 bases; bases outside gene matches: 3. Germline CDR1 is LNHNV and CDR2 is YYDKDF (reference sequence). The CDR3 contains 12 residues. The CDR3 DNA sequence: TGTGCCACGCGGGACAGTAATCAGCCCCAGCATTTT. This sequence encodes CATRDSNQPQHF.

The V gene is TRBV5-1, the J gene TRBJ2-7; TRBD2 is a possible D gene (5 bases). The CDR3 extends over 15 amino acids. Germline lookup yields CDR1 SGHRS and CDR2 YFSETQ. V was clipped by 0 bases and J by 2 bases, with 12 bases between them. CDR3 sequence reads: CASSLAERRPYEQYF. In nucleotides, the CDR3 is TGCGCCAGCAGCTTGGCTGAGCGGAGACCCTACGAGCAGTACTTC.

V usage is TRBV4-1 and J usage is TRBJ1-2; D call uncertain. V was shortened by 1 base and J by 8 bases, with 17 bases between the two germline ends. Germline loops: CDR1 MGHRA, CDR2 YSYEKL. The CDR3 has 15 residues. CDR3 sequence (DNA): TGCGCCAGCAGCCAAGCCCATCTTGACTGGAAGGGCTACACCTTC. Protein: CASSQAHLDWKGYTF.

The chain uses TRBV5-6 and TRBJ2-7; 7 nucleotides match TRBD1. This CDR3 comprises 15 residues. The V segment lost 1 base and the J segment 1 base; nucleotides outside the gene matches: 5. Germline values: CDR1 SGHDT, CDR2 YYEEEE. The DNA of the CDR3 is TGTGCCAGCAGCTTGTTGGGACAGTCTTCCTACGAGCAGTACTTC. Amino acids: CASSLLGQSSYEQYF.

The chain recombines TRBV29-1 with TRBJ2-2, with 9 bases that match TRBD1. The germline V gene has CDR1 SQVTM and CDR2 ANQGSEA. After removal of 5 bases from V and 5 bases from J, the junction contained 9 bases not matched to a gene. The CDR3 is made up of 15 amino acids. For the CDR3, the DNA is TGCAGCGTTTTTATACAGGGGGCGCTTACCGGGGAGCTGTTTTTT. Its protein is CSVFIQGALTGELFF.

The V and J genes are TRBV29-1 and TRBJ2-5; D is ambiguous. Trimming cost V 4 bases and J 4 bases, with 7 bases left between them. The CDR3 is 11 residues long. Germline V gene sequence: CDR1 SQVTM, CDR2 ANQGSEA. The CDR3, as DNA: TGCAGCGTTGCCCAGTTAGAGACCCAGTACTTC. It codes for CSVAQLETQYF.

This chain links TRBV30 with TRBJ2-3; 8 positions agree with TRBD2. The CDR3 contains 12 residues. The ends lost 8 bases at V and 5 bases at J; junction bases unmatched: 6. Looked up from germline, CDR1 is GTSNPN and CDR2 is SVGIG (reference sequence). The CDR3 reads CAISGTGDTQYF. The DNA of the CDR3 is TGTGCCATTAGCGGGACGGGAGATACGCAGTATTTT.

This rearrangement joins TRBV18 to TRBJ2-7; 7 nucleotides line up with TRBD1. Per the germline V gene, CDR1 is KGHSH and CDR2 is LQKENI. The CDR3 has 17 amino acids. V lost 2 bases, J lost 1 base, and 11 bases stayed unmatched. CDR3 protein: CASSPNSRTGASYEQYF. The CDR3 DNA is TGTGCCAGCTCACCAAACTCAAGGACAGGCGCGTCCTACGAGCAGTACTTC. The complete variable domain, with remaining parts taken from reference TRBV18 and TRBJ2-7, reads NAGVMQNPRHLVRRRGQEARLRCSPMKGHSHVYWYRQLPEEGLKFMVYLQKENIIDESGMPKERFSAEFPKEGPSILRIQQVVRGDSAAYFCASSPNSRTGASYEQYFGPGTRLTVT.